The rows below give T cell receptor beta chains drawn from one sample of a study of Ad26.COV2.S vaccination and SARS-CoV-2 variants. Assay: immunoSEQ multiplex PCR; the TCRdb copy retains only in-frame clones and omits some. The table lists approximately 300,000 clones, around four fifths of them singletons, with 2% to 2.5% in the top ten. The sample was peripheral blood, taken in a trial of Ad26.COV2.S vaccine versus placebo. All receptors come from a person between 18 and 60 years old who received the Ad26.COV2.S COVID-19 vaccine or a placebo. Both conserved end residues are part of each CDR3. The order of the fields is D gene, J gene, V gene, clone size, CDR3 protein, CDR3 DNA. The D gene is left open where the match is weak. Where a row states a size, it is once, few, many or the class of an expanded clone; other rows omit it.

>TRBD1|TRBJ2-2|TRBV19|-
CASSIGTGVRLTGELFF
TGTGCCAGTAGTATAGGGACAGGGGTGAGACTGACCGGGGAGCTGTTTTTT
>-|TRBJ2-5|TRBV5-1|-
CASSLNARIAGETQYF
TGCGCCAGCAGCTTGAATGCTAGAATTGCAGGCGAGACCCAGTACTTC
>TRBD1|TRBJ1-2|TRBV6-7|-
CASSSIGQGNGYTF
TGTGCCAGCAGTTCCATCGGACAGGGGAATGGCTACACCTTC
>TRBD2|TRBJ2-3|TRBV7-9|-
CASSLGQAGTTQYF
TGTGCCAGCAGCTTAGGGCAAGCGGGGACGACGCAGTATTTT
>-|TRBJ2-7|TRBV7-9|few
CASSPSGRDEQYF
TGTGCCAGCAGCCCCTCGGGGCGGGACGAGCAGTACTTC
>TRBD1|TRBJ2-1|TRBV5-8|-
CASSVRDRAYNEQFF
TGTGCCAGCAGCGTACGGGACAGGGCCTACAATGAGCAGTTCTTC
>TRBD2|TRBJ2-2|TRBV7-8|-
CASSHRLATISNTGELFF
TGTGCCAGCAGCCACCGACTAGCAACCATCAGTAACACCGGGGAGCTGTTTTTT
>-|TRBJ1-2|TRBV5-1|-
CASSLEGYNYGYTF
TGCGCCAGCAGCTTGGAGGGGTATAACTATGGCTACACCTTC
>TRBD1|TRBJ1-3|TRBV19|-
CASTADRGLLNTIYF
TGTGCCAGTACCGCTGACAGGGGGCTACTAAACACCATATATTTT
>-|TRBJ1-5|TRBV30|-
CAWSVRRWYSNQPQHF
TGTGCCTGGAGTGTAAGAAGGTGGTATAGCAATCAGCCCCAGCATTTT
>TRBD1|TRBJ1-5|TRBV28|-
CASRLTGVGNQPQHF
TGTGCCAGCAGGTTGACAGGGGTGGGCAATCAGCCCCAGCATTTT
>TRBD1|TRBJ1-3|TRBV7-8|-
CASSRFGTGLGGSGNTIYF
TGTGCCAGCAGCCGTTTCGGGACAGGGCTTGGGGGCTCTGGAAACACCATATATTTT
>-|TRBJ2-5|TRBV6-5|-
CASSQTGTQYF
TGTGCCAGCAGTCAGACGGGGACCCAGTACTTC
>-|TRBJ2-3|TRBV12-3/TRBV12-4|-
CASSATSHTQYF
TGTGCCAGCAGCGCAACCAGCCATACGCAGTATTTT
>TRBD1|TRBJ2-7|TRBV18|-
CASSQGRTGVDEQYF
TGTGCCAGCTCACAAGGGAGGACAGGGGTCGACGAGCAGTACTTC
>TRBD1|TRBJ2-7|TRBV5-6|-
CASSAGTGYSYEQYF
TGTGCCAGCAGCGCCGGGACAGGATATTCCTACGAGCAGTACTTC
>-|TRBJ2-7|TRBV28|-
CAKTGPVYEQYF
TGTGCCAAGACCGGGCCTGTGTACGAGCAGTACTTC
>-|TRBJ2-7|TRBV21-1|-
CASSRDGGQYEQYF
TGTGCCAGCAGCAGGGACGGTGGACAATACGAGCAGTACTTC
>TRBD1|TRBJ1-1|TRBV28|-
CASSNRGGMNTEAFF
TGTGCCAGCAGTAACAGGGGAGGAATGAACACTGAAGCTTTCTTT
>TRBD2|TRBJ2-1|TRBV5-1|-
CASSLARLAGSDRYNEQFF
TGCGCCAGCAGCTTGGCCAGGCTAGCGGGGTCCGACCGCTACAATGAGCAGTTCTTC
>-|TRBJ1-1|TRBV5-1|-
CASSTTGIEAFF
TGCGCCAGCAGCACGACAGGTATCGAAGCTTTCTTT
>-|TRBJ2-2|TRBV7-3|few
CASSLNKGTGELFF
TGTGCCAGCAGCTTAAATAAGGGCACCGGGGAGCTGTTTTTT
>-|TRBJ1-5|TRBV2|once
CASSGGIGQPQHF
TGTGCCAGCAGTGGAGGGATTGGACAGCCCCAGCATTTT
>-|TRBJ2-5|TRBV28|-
CASSNAGYQETQYF
TGTGCCAGCAGCAACGCCGGGTACCAAGAGACCCAGTACTTC
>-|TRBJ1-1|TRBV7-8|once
CASSRRSIMGAEQTEAFF
TGTGCCAGCAGCCGGCGGTCGATTATGGGGGCGGAACAGACTGAAGCTTTCTTT
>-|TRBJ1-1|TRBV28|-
CASSPQENRANTEAFF
TGTGCCAGCAGCCCGCAGGAAAACAGGGCGAACACTGAAGCTTTCTTT
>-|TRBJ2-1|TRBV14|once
CASSQDRAGSSYNEQFF
TGTGCCAGCAGCCAAGATCGGGCAGGGAGCTCCTACAATGAGCAGTTCTTC
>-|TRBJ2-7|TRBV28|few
CASRKHGESYEQYF
TGTGCCAGCCGAAAGCACGGCGAATCCTACGAGCAGTACTTC
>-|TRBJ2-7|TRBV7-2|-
CASSTGGYEQYF
TGTGCCAGCAGCACCGGGGGCTACGAGCAGTACTTC
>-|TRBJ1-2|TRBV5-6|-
CASGLGSQNYGYTF
TGTGCCAGTGGTCTAGGCAGCCAAAACTATGGCTACACCTTC
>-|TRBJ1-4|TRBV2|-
CASSADRGGEKLFF
TGTGCCAGCAGTGCTGACCGGGGCGGTGAAAAACTGTTTTTT
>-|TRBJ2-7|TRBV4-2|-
CASSQEGDGFYEQYF
TGTGCCAGCAGCCAAGAAGGGGACGGATTTTACGAGCAGTACTTC
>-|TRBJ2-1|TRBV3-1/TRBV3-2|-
CASSQDKGGLHYNEQFF
TGTGCCAGCAGCCAAGATAAGGGGGGACTCCACTACAATGAGCAGTTCTTC
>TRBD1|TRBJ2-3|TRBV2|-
CASSEQGTAEDTQYF
TGTGCCAGCAGCGAACAGGGGACGGCCGAAGATACGCAGTATTTT
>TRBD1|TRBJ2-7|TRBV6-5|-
CASSFDRGTYEQYF
TGTGCCAGCAGTTTCGACAGGGGGACCTACGAGCAGTACTTC
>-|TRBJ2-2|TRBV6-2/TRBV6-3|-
CASSYSMEEGSGELFF
TGTGCCAGCAGTTACTCGATGGAAGAGGGCAGCGGGGAGCTGTTTTTT
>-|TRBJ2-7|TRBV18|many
CASSPAARVDRNLYEQYF
TGTGCCAGCTCACCTGCTGCTCGGGTGGACCGGAATCTATACGAGCAGTACTTC
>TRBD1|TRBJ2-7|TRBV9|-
CASSVGPGTGGYEQYF
TGTGCCAGCAGCGTGGGACCGGGGACAGGGGGTTACGAGCAGTACTTC
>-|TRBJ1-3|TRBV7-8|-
CASSLAGVYSGNTIYF
TGTGCCAGCAGCTTAGCGGGGGTTTACTCGGGAAACACCATATATTTT
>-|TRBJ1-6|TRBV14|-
CASSQDRTVSGSPLHF
TGTGCCAGCAGCCAAGACCGGACAGTCTCGGGTTCACCCCTCCACTTT
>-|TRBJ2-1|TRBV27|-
CASSFRGPGREQFF
TGTGCCAGCAGTTTCCGGGGACCCGGCCGAGAGCAGTTCTTC
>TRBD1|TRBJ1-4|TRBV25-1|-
CASSVTGGGEKLFF
TGTGCCAGCAGTGTGACAGGGGGTGGTGAAAAACTGTTTTTT
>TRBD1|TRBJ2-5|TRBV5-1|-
CASTTGAPETQYF
TGCGCCAGCACAACAGGGGCACCCGAGACCCAGTACTTC
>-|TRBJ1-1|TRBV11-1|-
CASSLLARGGGEAFF
TGTGCCAGCAGCTTACTAGCACGGGGGGGTGGTGAAGCTTTCTTT
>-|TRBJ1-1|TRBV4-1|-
CASSQEGFSNTEAFF
TGCGCCAGCAGCCAAGAAGGATTTTCAAACACTGAAGCTTTCTTT
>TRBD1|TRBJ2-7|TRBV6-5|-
CASRGQGTYEQYF
TGTGCCAGCAGAGGACAGGGAACCTACGAGCAGTACTTC
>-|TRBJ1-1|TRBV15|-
CATSRDRGDEAFF
TGTGCCACCAGCAGAGATCGAGGCGATGAAGCTTTCTTT
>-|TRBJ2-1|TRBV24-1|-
CATSDPSRGSGIDEQFF
TGTGCCACCAGTGATCCCTCTAGGGGGTCAGGGATCGATGAGCAGTTCTTC
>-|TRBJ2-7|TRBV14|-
CASSQLGLTIRYEQYF
TGTGCCAGCAGCCAATTGGGCCTTACTATCCGCTACGAGCAGTACTTC
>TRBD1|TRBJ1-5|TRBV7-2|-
CASSLSGTGGNQPQHF
TGTGCCAGCAGCTTAAGTGGGACAGGGGGCAATCAGCCCCAGCATTTT
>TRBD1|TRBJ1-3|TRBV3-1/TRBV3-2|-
CASSQGGQGRQGTIYF
TGTGCCAGCAGCCAGGGGGGACAGGGGCGACAGGGCACCATATATTTT
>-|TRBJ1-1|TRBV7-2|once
CASRFTGTASTEAFF
TGTGCCAGCAGGTTCACCGGGACGGCTTCCACTGAAGCTTTCTTT
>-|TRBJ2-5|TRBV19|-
CASSIGGQLQETQYF
TGTGCCAGTAGTATTGGTGGACAGCTCCAAGAGACCCAGTACTTC
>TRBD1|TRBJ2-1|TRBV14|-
CASSATRGLSYNEQFF
TGTGCCAGCAGCGCAACCAGGGGGCTTTCCTACAATGAGCAGTTCTTC
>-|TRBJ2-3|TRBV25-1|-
CASSRTATDTQYF
TGTGCCAGCAGCCGGACAGCCACAGATACGCAGTATTTT
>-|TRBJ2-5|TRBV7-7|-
CASSPQQGPTGTQYF
TGTGCTAGCAGCCCTCAACAGGGACCAACGGGGACCCAGTACTTC
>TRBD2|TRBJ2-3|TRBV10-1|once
CASSPSRTSTQYF
TGCGCCAGCAGTCCCTCGAGGACTAGCACGCAGTATTTT
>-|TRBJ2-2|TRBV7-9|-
CASSVKGSLANTGELFF
TGTGCCAGCAGCGTCAAGGGGTCGCTCGCGAACACCGGGGAGCTGTTTTTT
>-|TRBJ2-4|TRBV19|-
CASLLPWERAKNIQYF
TGTGCCAGTCTCCTACCATGGGAACGAGCCAAAAACATTCAGTACTTC
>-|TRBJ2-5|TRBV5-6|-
CASSSYGSQETQYF
TGTGCCAGCAGCTCCTACGGGAGCCAAGAGACCCAGTACTTC